The 7 T cell receptor beta chains reported below all come from one sample, sequenced in a study of blood T cells in healthy people across ages. Next came a second PCR, run for about 6 to 11 cycles, which used a sample-barcoded 5' primer along with a J-beta primer mix. MiXCR, run by TCRdb on the 5' RACE reads, gives a single entry per CDR3 protein. The repertoire holds 1.5 million to 2 million distinct CDR3 sequences, with roughly 52% as singletons. Sequences were obtained from blood. Receptor source: a middle-aged woman in good health.

This clonotype was detected a few times. The chain links TRBV29-1 to TRBJ2-3; perhaps TRBD2 as D (6 bases). V lost 5 bases to trimming and J lost 5 bases, with 17 bases between them. Per germline, CDR1 SQVTM and CDR2 ANQGSEA. The CDR3 length is 14 residues. The CDR3 DNA follows: TGCAGCGTTAAGGACCAGGGACTGCGAGATACGCAGTATTTT. Translating it yields CSVKDQGLRDTQYF.

The genes are TRBV4-3 and TRBJ2-1; 10 bases agree with TRBD2. The CDR3 sequence is 16 residues long. V trimming: 0 bases; J trimming: 5 bases; junction bases outside the gene matches: 4. Per germline, CDR1 LGHNA and CDR2 YSLEER. CDR3 region: CASSQESGGENNEQFF. CDR3 coding DNA: TGCGCCAGCAGCCAAGAAAGCGGGGGGGAAAACAATGAGCAGTTCTTC.

V is TRBV7-2 and J is TRBJ2-1; 8 nucleotides match TRBD1. Unmatched junction bases numbered 9, after V lost 5 bases and J lost 9 bases. CDR1 SGHTA and CDR2 FQGNSA come from the germline V gene. The length of the CDR3 is 14 residues. CDR3 bases: TGTGCCAGCAGCCCCCAGACAGGGGTCGGTGAGCAGTTCTTC. Residues: CASSPQTGVGEQFF. Variable domain in full (rest from reference TRBV7-2 and TRBJ2-1): GAGVSQSPSNKVTEKGKDVELRCDPISGHTALYWYRQSLGQGLEFLIYFQGNSAPDKSGLPSDRFSAERTGGSVSTLTIQRTQQEDSAVYLCASSPQTGVGEQFFGPGTRLTVL.

CDR3 sequence: CASSLALFGGGIRNEQFF. The CDR3 DNA follows: TGTGCCAGCAGCTTAGCCCTCTTTGGAGGGGGAATACGCAATGAGCAGTTCTTC. The chain employs TRBV7-8 and TRBJ2-1; D may correspond to TRBD1 or TRBD2 (6 bases each). CDR3 length equals 18 residues. The germline CDR1 and CDR2 sequences are SGHVS and FQNEAQ. Trimming shortened V by 0 bases and J by 6 bases, and 21 bases separated the two germline ends.

This rearrangement joins TRBV20-1 to TRBJ2-1; 7 nucleotides line up with TRBD1. This CDR3 region has 13 residues. Trimming removed 6 bases from V and 6 bases from J; junction bases left unmatched: 8. Germline CDR1 and CDR2: DFQATT and SNEGSKA (reference sequence). DNA for the CDR3: TGCAGTGCCCTAAGGGGGCCTTTCAATGAGCAGTTCTTC. Translating it yields CSALRGPFNEQFF.

In its sample, this clonotype was seen a few times. V is TRBV29-1 and J is TRBJ2-1; TRBD1 aligns across 8 bases. Germline V gene sequence: CDR1 SQVTM, CDR2 ANQGSEA. V lost 6 bases, J lost 0 bases, and 16 bases stayed unmatched. The CDR3 has 18 amino acids. CDR3 in DNA: TGCAGCGTCGACGGGTACAGGGGGGTATCAAGCTCCTACAATGAGCAGTTCTTC. Protein: CSVDGYRGVSSSYNEQFF.

The chain is built from TRBV1 and TRBJ2-7. TRBV1 is listed as a pseudogene. The CDR3 sequence is 10 residues long. The CDR3 DNA reads TGCCCTCGCCTCAACTACGAGCAGTACTTC. Translated: CPRLNYEQYF.